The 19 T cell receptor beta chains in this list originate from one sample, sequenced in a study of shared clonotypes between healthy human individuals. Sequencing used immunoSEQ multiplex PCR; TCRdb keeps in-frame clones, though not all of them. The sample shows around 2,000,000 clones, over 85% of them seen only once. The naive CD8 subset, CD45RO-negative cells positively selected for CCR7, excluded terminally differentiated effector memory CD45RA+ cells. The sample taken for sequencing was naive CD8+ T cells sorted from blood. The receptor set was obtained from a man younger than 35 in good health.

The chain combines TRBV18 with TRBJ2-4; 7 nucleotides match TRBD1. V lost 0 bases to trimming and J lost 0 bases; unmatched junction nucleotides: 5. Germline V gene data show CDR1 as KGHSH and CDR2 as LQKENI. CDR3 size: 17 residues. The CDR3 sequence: CASSPPRDSLAKNIQYF. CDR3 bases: TGTGCCAGCTCACCACCGAGGGACAGTCTAGCCAAAAACATTCAGTACTTC.

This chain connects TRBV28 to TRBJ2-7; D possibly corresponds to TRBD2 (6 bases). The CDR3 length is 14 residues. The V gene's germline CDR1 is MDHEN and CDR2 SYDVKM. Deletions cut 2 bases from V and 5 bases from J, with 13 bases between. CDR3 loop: CASSLIGGNHEQYF. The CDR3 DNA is TGTGCCAGCAGTTTAATTGGGGGGAACCACGAGCAGTACTTC.

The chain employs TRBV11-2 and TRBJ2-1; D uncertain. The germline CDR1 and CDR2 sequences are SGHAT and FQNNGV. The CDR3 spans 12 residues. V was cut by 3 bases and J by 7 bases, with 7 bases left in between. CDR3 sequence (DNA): TGTGCCAGCAGCTTGACCCCGAATGAGCAGTTCTTC. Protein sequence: CASSLTPNEQFF.

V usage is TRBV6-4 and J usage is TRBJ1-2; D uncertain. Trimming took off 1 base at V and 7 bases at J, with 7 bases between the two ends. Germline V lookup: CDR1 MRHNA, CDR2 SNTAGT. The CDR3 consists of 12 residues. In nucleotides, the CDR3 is TGTGCCAGCAGTGACTACTTTGGTGGCTACACCTTC. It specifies CASSDYFGGYTF.

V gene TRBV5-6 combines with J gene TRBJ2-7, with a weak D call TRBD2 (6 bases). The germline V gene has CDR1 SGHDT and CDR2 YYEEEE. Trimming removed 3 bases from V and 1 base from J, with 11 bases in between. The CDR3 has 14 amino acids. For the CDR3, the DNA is TGTGCCAGCAGCTCCGGGACTCCTTCCTACGAGCAGTACTTC. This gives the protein CASSSGTPSYEQYF.

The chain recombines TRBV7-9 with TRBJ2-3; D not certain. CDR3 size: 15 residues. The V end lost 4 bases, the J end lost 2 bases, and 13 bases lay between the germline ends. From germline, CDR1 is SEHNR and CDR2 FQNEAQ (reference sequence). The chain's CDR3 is CASSSRVTTTDTQYF. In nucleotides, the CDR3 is TGTGCCAGCAGCTCTAGGGTTACGACCACAGATACGCAGTATTTT.

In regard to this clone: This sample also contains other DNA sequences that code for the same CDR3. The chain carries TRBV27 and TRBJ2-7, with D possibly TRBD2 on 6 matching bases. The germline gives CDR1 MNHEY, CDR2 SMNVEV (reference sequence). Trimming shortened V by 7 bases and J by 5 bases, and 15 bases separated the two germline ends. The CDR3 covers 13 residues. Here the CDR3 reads CASTLLGGNEQYF. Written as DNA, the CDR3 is TGTGCCAGCACCCTCCTCGGCGGGAACGAGCAGTACTTC.

The CDR3 loop is CASSLYRDPHTEAFF. In nucleotides, the CDR3 is TGTGCCAGCAGTTTATACAGGGATCCTCACACTGAAGCTTTCTTT. V is TRBV28 and J is TRBJ1-1, with TRBD1 as a possible D gene (6 bases). The CDR3 contains 15 residues. The germline V and J ends were trimmed by 1 base and 3 bases, with 12 bases remaining between them. The germline V gene has CDR1 MDHEN and CDR2 SYDVKM. The full variable domain, in which reference TRBV28 and TRBJ1-1 provide the parts outside the CDR3, is DVKVTQSSRYLVKRTGEKVFLECVQDMDHENMFWYRQDPGLGLRLIYFSYDVKMKEKGDIPEGYSVSREKKERFSLILESASTNQTSMYLCASSLYRDPHTEAFFGQGTRLTVV.

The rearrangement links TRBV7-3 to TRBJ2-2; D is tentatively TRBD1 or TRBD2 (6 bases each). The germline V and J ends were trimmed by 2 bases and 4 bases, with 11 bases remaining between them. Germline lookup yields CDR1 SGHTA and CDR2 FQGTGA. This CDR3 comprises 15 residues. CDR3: CASSLSGGATGELFF. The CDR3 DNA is TGTGCCAGCAGCTTATCCGGGGGCGCCACCGGGGAGCTGTTTTTT.

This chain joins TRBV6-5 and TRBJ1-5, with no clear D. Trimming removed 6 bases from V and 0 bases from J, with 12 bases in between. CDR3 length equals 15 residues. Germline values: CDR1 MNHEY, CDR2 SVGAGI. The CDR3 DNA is TGTGCCAGCAGGACCCGGGAATATAGCAATCAGCCCCAGCATTTT. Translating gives CASRTREYSNQPQHF.

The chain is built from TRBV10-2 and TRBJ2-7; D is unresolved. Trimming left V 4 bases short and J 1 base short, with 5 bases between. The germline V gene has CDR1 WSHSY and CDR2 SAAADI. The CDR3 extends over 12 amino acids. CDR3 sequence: CASSGPSYEQYF. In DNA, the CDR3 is TGCGCCAGCAGTGGGCCTTCCTACGAGCAGTACTTC.

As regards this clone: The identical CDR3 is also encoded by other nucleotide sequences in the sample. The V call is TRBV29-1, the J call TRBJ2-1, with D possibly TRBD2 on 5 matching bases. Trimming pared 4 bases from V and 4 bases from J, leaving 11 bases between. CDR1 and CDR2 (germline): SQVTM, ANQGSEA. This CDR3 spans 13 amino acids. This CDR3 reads CSVGGLGYNEQFF. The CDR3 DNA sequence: TGCAGCGTTGGCGGGCTAGGATACAATGAGCAGTTCTTC.

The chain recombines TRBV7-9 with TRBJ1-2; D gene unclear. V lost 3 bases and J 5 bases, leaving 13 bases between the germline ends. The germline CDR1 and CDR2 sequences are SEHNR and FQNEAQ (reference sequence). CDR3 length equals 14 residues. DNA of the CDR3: TGTGCCAGCAGCTTGGCCGGGTCGACTTATGGCTACACCTTC. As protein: CASSLAGSTYGYTF.

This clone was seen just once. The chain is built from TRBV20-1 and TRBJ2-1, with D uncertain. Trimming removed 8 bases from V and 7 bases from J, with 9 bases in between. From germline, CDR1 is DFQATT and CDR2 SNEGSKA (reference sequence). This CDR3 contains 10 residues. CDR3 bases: TGCAGTACGGGCTTTAATGAGCAGTTCTTC. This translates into CSTGFNEQFF.

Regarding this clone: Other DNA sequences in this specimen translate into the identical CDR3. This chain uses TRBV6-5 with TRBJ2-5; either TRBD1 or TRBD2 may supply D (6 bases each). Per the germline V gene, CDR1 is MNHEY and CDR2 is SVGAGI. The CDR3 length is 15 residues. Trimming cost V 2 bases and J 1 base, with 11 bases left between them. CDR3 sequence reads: CASSYGGGFQETQYF. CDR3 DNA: TGTGCCAGCAGTTACGGAGGGGGGTTCCAAGAGACCCAGTACTTC.

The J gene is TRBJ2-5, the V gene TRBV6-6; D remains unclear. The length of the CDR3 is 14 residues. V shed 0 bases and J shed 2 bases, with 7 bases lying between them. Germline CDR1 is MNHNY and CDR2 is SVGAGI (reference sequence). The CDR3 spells CASSYSTTQETQYF. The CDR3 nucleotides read TGTGCCAGCAGTTACTCGACCACGCAAGAGACCCAGTACTTC.

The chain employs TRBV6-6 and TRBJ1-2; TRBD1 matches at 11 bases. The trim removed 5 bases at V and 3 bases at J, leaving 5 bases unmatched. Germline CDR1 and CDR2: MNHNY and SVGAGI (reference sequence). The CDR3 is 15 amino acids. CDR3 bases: TGTGCCAGCAGTGGTGGGACAGGGGGGGACTATGGCTACACCTTC. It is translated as CASSGGTGGDYGYTF.

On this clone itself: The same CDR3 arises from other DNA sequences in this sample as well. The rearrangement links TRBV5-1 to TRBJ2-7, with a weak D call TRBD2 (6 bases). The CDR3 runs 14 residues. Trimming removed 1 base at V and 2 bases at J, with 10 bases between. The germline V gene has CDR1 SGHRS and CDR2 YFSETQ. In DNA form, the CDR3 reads TGCGCCAGCAGCTTGCTCGGGGGTACCTACGAGCAGTACTTC. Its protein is CASSLLGGTYEQYF. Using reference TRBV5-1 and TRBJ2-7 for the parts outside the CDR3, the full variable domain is KAGVTQTPRYLIKTRGQQVTLSCSPISGHRSVSWYQQTPGQGLQFLFEYFSETQRNKGNFPGRFSGRQFSNSRSEMNVSTLELGDSALYLCASSLLGGTYEQYFGPGTRLTVT.

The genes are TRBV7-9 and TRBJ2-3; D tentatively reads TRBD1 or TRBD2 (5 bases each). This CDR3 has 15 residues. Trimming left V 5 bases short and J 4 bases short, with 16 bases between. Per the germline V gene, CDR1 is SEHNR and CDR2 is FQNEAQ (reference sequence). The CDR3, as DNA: TGTGCCAGCAGCAATGTGGGGGACCCAGCAGATACGCAGTATTTT. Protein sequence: CASSNVGDPADTQYF.